This TCR beta chain was documented in a study of regulatory T cells in long-lasting Graves disease. General study results and limits: Graves' patients with persistent disease showed TCR diversity lower than patients newly diagnosed.

Through Arm-PCR of CDR3 regions and iRepertoire HTBI primers, TCR beta libraries were built. Via MiXCR, TCRdb re-called the multiplex PCR reads, giving one row per CDR3 protein. The data contain fewer than 450,000 distinct CDR3 sequences, less than 25% of them seen just once; the ten biggest clones take up under 25%. Comments on this clonotype: Antigen specificity is unknown.

As for time point: persistent/refractory GD, antithyroid drugs over 5 years with positive TRAb. Preparation of the TCR library used RNA extracted from PBMCs. CDR1 and CDR2 (germline): DFQATT, SNEGSKA (reference sequence). Trimming cost V 6 bases and J 2 bases; bases outside gene matches: 12. CDR3 size: 17 residues. The rearrangement uses TRBV20-1 and TRBJ2-5; 13 nucleotides agree with TRBD2. The clonotype comes from a female donor with Graves disease. The specimen was peripheral blood mononuclear cells (PBMCs), collected when the disease was refractory, from a patient treated with antithyroid drugs. CDR3 loop: CSATGLAGSGLQETQYF. As DNA, the CDR3 is TGCAGTGCAACGGGACTAGCGGGATCCGGCTTACAAGAGACCCAGTACTTC.